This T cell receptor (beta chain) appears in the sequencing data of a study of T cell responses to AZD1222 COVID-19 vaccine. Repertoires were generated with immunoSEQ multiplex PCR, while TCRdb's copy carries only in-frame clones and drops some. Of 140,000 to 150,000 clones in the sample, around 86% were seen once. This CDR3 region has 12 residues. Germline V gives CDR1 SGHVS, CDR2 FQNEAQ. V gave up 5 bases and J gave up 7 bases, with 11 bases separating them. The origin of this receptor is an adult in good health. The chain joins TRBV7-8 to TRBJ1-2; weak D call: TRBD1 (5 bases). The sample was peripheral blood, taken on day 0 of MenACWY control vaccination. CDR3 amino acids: CASSTGGIGYTF. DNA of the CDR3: TGTGCCAGCAGCACCGGGGGAATTGGCTACACCTTC.